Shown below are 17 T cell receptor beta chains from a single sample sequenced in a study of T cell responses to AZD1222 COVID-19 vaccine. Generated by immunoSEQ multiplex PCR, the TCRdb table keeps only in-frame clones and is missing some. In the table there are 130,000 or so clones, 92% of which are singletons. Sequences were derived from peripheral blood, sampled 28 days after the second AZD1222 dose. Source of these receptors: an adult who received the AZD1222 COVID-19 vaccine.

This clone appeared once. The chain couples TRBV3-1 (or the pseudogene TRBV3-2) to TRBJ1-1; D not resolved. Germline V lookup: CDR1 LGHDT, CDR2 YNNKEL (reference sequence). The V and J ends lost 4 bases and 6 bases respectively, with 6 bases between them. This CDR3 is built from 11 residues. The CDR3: CASSRRSEAFF. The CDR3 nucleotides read TGTGCCAGCAGCCGCCGGTCTGAAGCTTTCTTT.

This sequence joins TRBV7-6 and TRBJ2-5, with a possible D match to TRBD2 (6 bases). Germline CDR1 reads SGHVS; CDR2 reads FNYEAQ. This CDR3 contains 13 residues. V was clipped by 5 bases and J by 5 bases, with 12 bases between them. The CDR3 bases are TGTGCCAGCAGCGCGACTAGGCGGGAGACCCAGTACTTC. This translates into CASSATRRETQYF.

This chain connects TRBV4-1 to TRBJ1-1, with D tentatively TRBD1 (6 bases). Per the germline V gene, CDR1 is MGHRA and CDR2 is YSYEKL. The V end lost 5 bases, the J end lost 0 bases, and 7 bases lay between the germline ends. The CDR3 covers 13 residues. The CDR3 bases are TGCGCCAGCAGCAGGGGGATGAACACTGAAGCTTTCTTT. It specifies CASSRGMNTEAFF.

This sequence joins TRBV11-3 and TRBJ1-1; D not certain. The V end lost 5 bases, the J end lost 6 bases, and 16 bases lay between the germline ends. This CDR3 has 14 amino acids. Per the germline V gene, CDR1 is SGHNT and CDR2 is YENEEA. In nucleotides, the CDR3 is TGTGCCAGCAGCAAAGGGCGAGGGAGGGCTGAAGCTTTCTTT. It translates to CASSKGRGRAEAFF.

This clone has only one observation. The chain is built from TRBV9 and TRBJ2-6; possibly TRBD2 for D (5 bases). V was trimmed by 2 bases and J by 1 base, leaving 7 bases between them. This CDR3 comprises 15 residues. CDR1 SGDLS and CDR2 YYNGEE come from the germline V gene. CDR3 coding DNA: TGTGCCAGCAGCGTGAGAGGGTCTGGGGCCAACGTCCTGACTTTC. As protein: CASSVRGSGANVLTF. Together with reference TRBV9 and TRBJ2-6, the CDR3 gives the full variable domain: DSGVTQTPKHLITATGQRVTLRCSPRSGDLSVYWYQQSLDQGLQFLIQYYNGEERAKGNILERFSAQQFPDLHSELNLSSLELGDSALYFCASSVRGSGANVLTFGAGSRLTVL.

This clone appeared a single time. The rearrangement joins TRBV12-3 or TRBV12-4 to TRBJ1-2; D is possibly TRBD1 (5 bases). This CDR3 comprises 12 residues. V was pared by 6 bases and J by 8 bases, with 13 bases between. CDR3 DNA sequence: TGTGCCAGCAGACCGACAGCGGAAGGCTACACCTTC. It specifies CASRPTAEGYTF.

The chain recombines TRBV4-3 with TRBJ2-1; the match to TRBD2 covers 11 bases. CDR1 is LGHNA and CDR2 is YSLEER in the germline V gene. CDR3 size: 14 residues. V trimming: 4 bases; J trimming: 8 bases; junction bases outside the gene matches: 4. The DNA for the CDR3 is TGCGCCAGCAGCCTACTAGCGGGAGCATATGAGCAGTTCTTC. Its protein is CASSLLAGAYEQFF.

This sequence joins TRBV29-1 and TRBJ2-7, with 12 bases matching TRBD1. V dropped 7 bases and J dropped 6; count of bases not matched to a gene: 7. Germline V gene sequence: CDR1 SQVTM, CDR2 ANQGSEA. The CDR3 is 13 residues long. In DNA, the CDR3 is TGCAGCGGGGGACAGGGGGCAGGAGGCGAGCAGTACTTC. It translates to CSGGQGAGGEQYF.

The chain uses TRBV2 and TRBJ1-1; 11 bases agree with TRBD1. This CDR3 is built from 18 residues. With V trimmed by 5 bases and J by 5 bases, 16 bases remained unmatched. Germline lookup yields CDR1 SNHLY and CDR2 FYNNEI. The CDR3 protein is CASSKPTGTGGLGTEAFF. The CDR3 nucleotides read TGTGCCAGCAGTAAACCGACCGGGACAGGGGGTTTGGGAACTGAAGCTTTCTTT. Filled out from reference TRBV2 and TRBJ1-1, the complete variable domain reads EPEVTQTPSHQVTQMGQEVILRCVPISNHLYFYWYRQILGQKVEFLVSFYNNEISEKSEIFDDQFSVERPDGSNFTLKIRSTKLEDSAMYFCASSKPTGTGGLGTEAFFGQGTRLTVV.

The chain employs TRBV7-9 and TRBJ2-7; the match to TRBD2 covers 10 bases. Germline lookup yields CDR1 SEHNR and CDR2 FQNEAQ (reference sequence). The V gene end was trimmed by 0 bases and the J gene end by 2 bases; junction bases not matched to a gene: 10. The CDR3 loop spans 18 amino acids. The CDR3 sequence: CASSLAPGWSGRAYEQYF. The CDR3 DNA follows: TGTGCCAGCAGCTTAGCGCCCGGATGGAGCGGGAGGGCCTACGAGCAGTACTTC.

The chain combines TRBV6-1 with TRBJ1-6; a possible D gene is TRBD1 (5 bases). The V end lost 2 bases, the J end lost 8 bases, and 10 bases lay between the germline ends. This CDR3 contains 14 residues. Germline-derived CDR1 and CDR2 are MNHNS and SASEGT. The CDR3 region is CASSEQGYYSPLHF. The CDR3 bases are TGTGCCAGCAGTGAACAGGGTTATTATTCACCCCTCCACTTT.

The CDR3 sequence: CASTPGQGGNQPQHF. The CDR3, as DNA: TGTGCCAGCACCCCTGGGCAGGGCGGAAATCAGCCCCAGCATTTT. This rearrangement joins TRBV28 to TRBJ1-5; maybe TRBD1 (5 bases). CDR1 and CDR2 from the germline V gene are MDHEN and SYDVKM. The V end was cut by 7 bases, the J end by 4 bases, with 17 bases between. The CDR3 spans 15 residues. Together with reference TRBV28 and TRBJ1-5, the CDR3 gives the full variable domain: DVKVTQSSRYLVKRTGEKVFLECVQDMDHENMFWYRQDPGLGLRLIYFSYDVKMKEKGDIPEGYSVSREKKERFSLILESASTNQTSMYLCASTPGQGGNQPQHFGDGTRLSIL.

CDR3 sequence: CSVEGRDREDEQYF. The CDR3 DNA reads as TGCAGCGTTGAGGGGCGGGACAGGGAAGACGAGCAGTACTTC. The chain uses TRBV29-1 and TRBJ2-7; 9 nucleotides match TRBD1. Unmatched junction bases numbered 8, after V lost 3 bases and J lost 5 bases. Germline values: CDR1 SQVTM, CDR2 ANQGSEA. This CDR3 region has 14 residues.

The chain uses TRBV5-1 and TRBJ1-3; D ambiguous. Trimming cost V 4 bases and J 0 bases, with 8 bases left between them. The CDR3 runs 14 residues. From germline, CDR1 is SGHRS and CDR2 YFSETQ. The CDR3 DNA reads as TGCGCCAGCAGCCGCGACAACTCTGGAAACACCATATATTTT. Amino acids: CASSRDNSGNTIYF.

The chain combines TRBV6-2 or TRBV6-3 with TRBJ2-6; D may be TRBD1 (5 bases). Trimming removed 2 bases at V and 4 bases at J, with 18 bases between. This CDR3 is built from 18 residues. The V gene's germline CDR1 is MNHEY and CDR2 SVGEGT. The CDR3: CASSYRYGQGSGANVLTF. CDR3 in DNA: TGTGCCAGCAGTTACCGTTACGGGCAGGGTTCGGGGGCCAACGTCCTGACTTTC.

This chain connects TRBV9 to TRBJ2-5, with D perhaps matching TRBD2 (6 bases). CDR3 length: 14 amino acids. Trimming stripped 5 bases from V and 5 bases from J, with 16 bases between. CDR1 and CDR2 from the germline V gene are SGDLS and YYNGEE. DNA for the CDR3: TGTGCCAGCAGTCAGTCGGGAGTGGGTGAGACCCAGTACTTC. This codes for CASSQSGVGETQYF. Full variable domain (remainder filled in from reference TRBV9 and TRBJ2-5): DSGVTQTPKHLITATGQRVTLRCSPRSGDLSVYWYQQSLDQGLQFLIQYYNGEERAKGNILERFSAQQFPDLHSELNLSSLELGDSALYFCASSQSGVGETQYFGPGTRLLVL.

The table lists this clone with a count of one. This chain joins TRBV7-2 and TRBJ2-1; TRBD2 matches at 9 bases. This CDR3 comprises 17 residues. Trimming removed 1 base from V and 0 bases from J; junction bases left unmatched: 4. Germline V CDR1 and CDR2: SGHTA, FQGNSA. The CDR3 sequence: CASSLDLAGSSYNEQFF. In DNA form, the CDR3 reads TGTGCCAGCAGCTTAGATCTAGCGGGGAGCTCCTACAATGAGCAGTTCTTC.